The entry below describes one TCR beta chain. Its recognized antigen is unknown. No per-base quality is available; no much larger clone lies one base away. This specimen comes from a study of EBV T-cell therapy then PD-1 blockade in nasopharyngeal carcinoma (dated by TCRdb to the early 2020s). Genomic DNA was extracted from sorted cells using the Qiagen DNeasy Kit. The immunoSEQ platform was used for deep sequencing of the TCR beta chain. Per the authors' processing: Repertoire data analysis was performed with the immunoSEQ Analyzer software. TCRdb's version of the immuneACCESS table is confined to in-frame rearrangements and falls short of the full clone set. An unresolved V gene accounts for under half of the shortfall where checked; the remainder is of unknown origin. That table supplies the V and J calls and clone size; D and trimming were determined from the DNA. For this sample there are tens of thousands of clones; approximately 83% appear just once. 20% to 25% of the sample is held by the ten biggest clonotypes.

V gives up 4 bases and J gives up 1 base, and the segment between their germline ends measures 10 bases. The germline V gene encodes CDR1 LGHNA and CDR2 YSLEER. Counted from cysteine to phenylalanine, this CDR3 has 14 amino acids. Only the CDR3 portion is preserved as DNA: 42 bases, with reading frame beginning at the first base. In light of the paper, this sample's treatment or condition label describes: AdE1-LMPpoly-expanded autologous EBV-specific T-cell therapy followed by anti-PD-1 nivolumab. The chain employs TRBV4-3 and TRBJ1-1; TRBD1 is possibly the D segment (5 matching bases). The starting material was CD8+ T cells from blood, obtained at day -245 from a patient whose treatment included autologous EBV-specific T cells and nivolumab. This receptor was identified in a man in his forties or fifties with nasopharyngeal carcinoma. The CDR3 region has the sequence CASSPWGGNTEAFF. The sequenced DNA is TGCGCCAGCAGCCCATGGGGGGGGAACACTGAAGCTTTCTTT.